A single sample gave rise to the 18 T cell receptor beta chains below, sequenced in a study of T cell repertoires in cytomegalovirus infection (dated by TCRdb to about 2019). The sequencing machine was an Illumina HiSeq 1500. TCRdb reprocessing: public reads trimmed at Q25 with fastp, clones called with MiXCR, in-frame beta chains kept. Each record represents a unique CDR3 protein, reported with the most common genes and DNA among its rows. The sample table lists about 900,000 distinct CDR3 sequences, about a third of them with a count of one. The ten most abundant clones make up 13% of the sample. The treatment or condition label of this sample denotes: in vitro stimulation with specific CMV peptide epitopes to enrich CMV-specific T cells. What these receptors recognize is not known. The sequencing used cultured CD8+ T cells from PBMCs, collected from culture after CMV antigen stimulation. The source of these receptors is a human donor in good health (CMV status not recorded). Some clones in this sample may be carry-over from other donors' samples.

Notes on this clonotype: A much larger clonotype is one base distant, so this may be a read error. The rearrangement uses TRBV6-1 and TRBJ1-6; a possible D gene is TRBD1 (6 bases). The CDR3 covers 15 residues. CDR1 and CDR2 from the germline V gene are MNHNS and SASEGT. The CDR3 DNA sequence: TGTGCCAGCAGTGAAGACAGGGATTTTAATCCACCCCTCCACTTT. This codes for CASSEDRDFNPPLHF.

The rearrangement joins TRBV7-9 to TRBJ2-1, with no clear D. The CDR3 is 14 residues long. Per germline, CDR1 SEHNR and CDR2 FQNEAQ (reference sequence). The V and J ends lost 2 bases and 6 bases respectively, with 11 bases between them. In DNA, the CDR3 is TGTGCCAGCAGCTTACCTATGACGGGCAATGAGCAGTTCTTC. Its translation: CASSLPMTGNEQFF.

The chain employs TRBV6-1 and TRBJ2-2; D is perhaps TRBD2 (5 bases). Deletions cut 1 base from V and 1 base from J, with 13 bases between. The CDR3 extends over 17 amino acids. Germline V CDR1 and CDR2: MNHNS, SASEGT. CDR3 DNA: TGTGCCAGCAGTGAAGAGACGGGGAAAATGAACACCGGGGAGCTGTTTTTT. The encoded protein is CASSEETGKMNTGELFF.

In regard to this clonotype: One end of the junction varies from germline; a read error may be responsible. The rearrangement uses TRBV7-2 and TRBJ1-5, with 7 bases that match TRBD1. This CDR3 spans 15 amino acids. The germline V gene encodes CDR1 SGHTA and CDR2 FQGNSA. The CDR3 sequence is CVSSRDRLTNQPQHF. In DNA, the CDR3 is TGTGTCAGCAGCAGGGACAGACTTACCAATCAGCCCCAGCATTTT. Full variable domain (outside the CDR3, taken from reference TRBV7-2 and TRBJ1-5): GAGVSQSPSNKVTEKGKDVELRCDPISGHTALYWYRQSLGQGLEFLIYFQGNSAPDKSGLPSDRFSAERTGGSVSTLTIQRTQQEDSAVYLCVSSRDRLTNQPQHFGDGTRLSIL.

This clonotype was counted only a few times. The chain recombines TRBV5-1 with TRBJ2-4, with 7 bases that match TRBD1. Germline V gives CDR1 SGHRS, CDR2 YFSETQ. This CDR3 contains 16 residues. V lost 3 bases, J lost 5 bases, and 11 bases stayed unmatched. CDR3 sequence (DNA): TGCGCCAGCAGCTCGACAGGGAGACGGCTAGAAAACATTCAGTACTTC. Translated, it gives CASSSTGRRLENIQYF.

This clonotype was picked up many times. The chain is built from TRBV7-9 and TRBJ2-1; 12 bases are a match to TRBD2. Germline CDR1 is SEHNR and CDR2 is FQNEAQ (reference sequence). V was pared by 4 bases and J by 7 bases, with 8 bases of the junction left unmatched. CDR3 size: 16 residues. The chain's CDR3 is CASSSPLAGGWNEQFF. In DNA, the CDR3 is TGTGCCAGCAGCTCACCACTAGCGGGGGGCTGGAATGAGCAGTTCTTC.

The DNA of the CDR3 is TGTGCCAGCAGCCCCGACCCCTTGACGTTCCCTAGCTCCTACAATGAGCAGTTCTTC. Its translation: CASSPDPLTFPSSYNEQFF. V and J are TRBV7-9 and TRBJ2-1; D unresolved. The CDR3 is 19 amino acids. The germline V gene encodes CDR1 SEHNR and CDR2 FQNEAQ (reference sequence). Trimming took off 5 bases at V and 0 bases at J, with 23 bases between the two ends.

This clonotype was counted ten times or more. The rearrangement joins TRBV7-9 to TRBJ1-3, with 7 positions matching TRBD1. J lost 2 bases, V lost 2 bases, and 6 bases had no gene match. This CDR3 has 16 residues. The germline V gene has CDR1 SEHNR and CDR2 FQNEAQ (reference sequence). CDR3 region: CASSLSKGAAGNTIYF. CDR3 sequence (DNA): TGTGCCAGCAGCTTAAGTAAGGGGGCAGCTGGAAACACCATATATTTT. The complete variable domain, with remaining parts taken from reference TRBV7-9 and TRBJ1-3, reads DTGVSQNPRHKITKRGQNVTFRCDPISEHNRLYWYRQTLGQGPEFLTYFQNEAQLEKSRLLSDRFSAERPKGSFSTLEIQRTEQGDSAMYLCASSLSKGAAGNTIYFGEGSWLTVV.

The chain joins TRBV29-1 to TRBJ1-2; no clear D. The CDR3 covers 13 residues. With 7 bases removed from V and 3 bases from J, the gap between germline ends came to 15 bases. Germline V CDR1 and CDR2: SQVTM, ANQGSEA. Here the CDR3 DNA reads TGCAGCGCCCAAAACACAGTAGACTATGGCTACACCTTC. It codes for CSAQNTVDYGYTF.

The V gene is TRBV6-5, the J gene TRBJ2-6, with 12 bases aligning to TRBD1. CDR1 and CDR2 (germline): MNHEY, SVGAGI. The CDR3 is made up of 17 amino acids. With 7 bases clipped from V and 0 bases from J, the junction kept 4 bases outside the gene matches. CDR3 nucleotides: TGTGCCAGCACCGGGGACAGGGGGCTCTCTGGGGCCAACGTCCTGACTTTC. This translates into CASTGDRGLSGANVLTF.

The rearrangement joins TRBV6-2 or TRBV6-3 to TRBJ2-1, with TRBD2 matching over 14 bases. Trimming took 5 bases from V and 4 from J; bases not matched to a gene: 10. The CDR3 consists of 18 residues. Per germline, CDR1 MNHEY and CDR2 SVGEGT. CDR3 amino acids: CASSRLAGGFKAYNEQFF. The DNA of the CDR3 is TGTGCCAGCAGTCGACTAGCGGGGGGGTTTAAGGCGTACAATGAGCAGTTCTTC.

A note on this clonotype: An end of the junction differs from the germline gene, which may be a read error. The chain has TRBV7-6 and TRBJ1-1, with D unclear. Germline CDR1 reads SGHVS; CDR2 reads FNYEAQ. The length of the CDR3 is 13 residues. The CDR3 DNA is TGTGCCAACAGCTTAGCTGGGTCCAGTGAAGCTTTCTTT. Protein sequence: CANSLAGSSEAFF.

The V call is TRBV14, the J call TRBJ1-5; D not resolved. Germline V gene data show CDR1 as SGHDN and CDR2 as FVKESK. The CDR3 runs 12 residues. V dropped 2 bases and J dropped 9 bases, with 8 bases sitting between them. CDR3 sequence reads: CASSQPNGPQHF. For the CDR3, the DNA is TGTGCCAGCAGCCAACCCAACGGGCCCCAGCATTTT.

The chain employs TRBV10-2 and TRBJ2-5; TRBD2 matches 7 bases. V lost 2 bases, J lost 5 bases, and 8 bases stayed unmatched. The CDR3 is 15 residues long. Germline lookup yields CDR1 WSHSY and CDR2 SAAADI. The CDR3 DNA is TGCGCCAGCAGTGAGGTGGGAGGGGCGAGGGAGACCCAGTACTTC. Its protein product is CASSEVGGARETQYF.

The CDR3 is CASSYGNVPGYTEAFF. CDR3 DNA sequence: TGTGCCAGCAGTTATGGGAACGTCCCAGGGTACACTGAAGCTTTCTTT. This sequence joins TRBV6-5 and TRBJ1-1; D perhaps matches TRBD1 (5 bases). Germline loops: CDR1 MNHEY, CDR2 SVGAGI. This CDR3 is built from 16 residues. The V gene lost 3 bases and the J gene lost 3 bases, with 17 bases spanning the gap.

The J gene is TRBJ1-6, the V gene TRBV7-2; weak D call: TRBD1 (5 bases). The CDR3 is 15 residues long. V lost 4 bases, J lost 4 bases, and 11 bases lay in between. CDR1 is SGHTA and CDR2 is FQGNSA in the germline V gene. CDR3 in amino acids: CASSYTGPYNSPLHF. DNA of the CDR3: TGTGCCAGCAGCTATACAGGCCCATATAATTCACCCCTCCACTTT.

This clonotype was observed a single time. The chain uses TRBV6-5 and TRBJ2-1, with D possibly TRBD1 on 6 matching bases. Germline values: CDR1 MNHEY, CDR2 SVGAGI. The CDR3 has 16 amino acids. V gave up 1 base and J gave up 2 bases, with 12 bases separating them. The CDR3 loop is CASSYLVGAPYNEQFF. The CDR3 coding sequence is TGTGCCAGCAGTTACTTAGTGGGGGCGCCCTACAATGAGCAGTTCTTC.

V and J are TRBV28 and TRBJ2-5; 8 bases map to TRBD2. The germline V gene has CDR1 MDHEN and CDR2 SYDVKM. The CDR3 spans 15 residues. V dropped 6 bases and J dropped 4; count of bases not matched to a gene: 10. CDR3 region: CASSPGGAKLETQYF. DNA of the CDR3: TGTGCCAGCAGCCCGGGGGGGGCGAAATTAGAGACCCAGTACTTC. The full variable domain, its missing parts supplied by reference TRBV28 and TRBJ2-5, is DVKVTQSSRYLVKRTGEKVFLECVQDMDHENMFWYRQDPGLGLRLIYFSYDVKMKEKGDIPEGYSVSREKKERFSLILESASTNQTSMYLCASSPGGAKLETQYFGPGTRLLVL.